The subject of this entry is one T cell receptor (beta chain). The authors' processing: Researchers report that nucleated cell counts were estimated from reference gene primer amplification. Measured with immunoSEQ multiplex PCR; TCRdb has only the in-frame clones, and not every one. The V and J calls and clone size were taken over from that table, and D and trimming were inferred from the DNA. The table lists 150,000 to 200,000 clones, roughly 86% of them singletons, with almost 1% in the top ten. The sample comes from a study of blood T cell repertoires in COVID-19. Study-wide context: Some COVID-19 samples were acute and others convalescent; all came from the United States, Italy and Spain. The analysed material was cDNA or gDNA that came from T cells, B-cell-depleted T cells, or PBMCs.

Sequenced material: peripheral blood. The TCR was taken from a young man with acute or convalescent COVID-19.

This chain's CDR3 is CASSMGTGLRNQPQHF. As DNA, the CDR3 is TGTGCCAGTAGTATGGGGACAGGGCTTCGCAATCAGCCCCAGCATTTT. The chain uses TRBV19 and TRBJ1-5; 9 nucleotides match TRBD1. Germline values: CDR1 LNHDA, CDR2 SQIVND (reference sequence). V lost 3 bases to trimming and J lost 2 bases; unmatched junction nucleotides: 5. The CDR3 sequence is 16 residues long.